The clone carrying this T cell receptor beta chain occurred once. One entry per CDR3 protein, called by TCRdb with MiXCR from the 5' RACE reads. In the table there are 69,000 or so distinct CDR3 sequences, approximately 4.5% of which are singletons. V lost 5 bases to trimming and J lost 0 bases, with 11 bases between them. This CDR3 comprises 16 residues. CDR1 is SGHVS and CDR2 is FQNEAQ in the germline V gene. The data originate from a study of early T cells in non-severe SARS-CoV-2 infection. The starting material was whole blood, obtained at baseline. The clonotype was recovered from an adult who was a healthcare worker with PCR-confirmed SARS-CoV-2 infection or an uninfected control (not recorded which). The donor label of this sample is uncertain. The rearrangement uses TRBV7-8 and TRBJ2-6; D is tentatively TRBD1 or TRBD2 (5 bases each). Written as DNA, the CDR3 is TGTGCCAGCAGCCGGGGACGGATCTCTGGGGCCAACGTCCTGACTTTC. Encoded protein: CASSRGRISGANVLTF.